A single sample is the source of the 12 T cell receptor beta chains below, sequenced in a study of blood T cell repertoires in COVID-19. Data came from immunoSEQ multiplex PCR; TCRdb stores just in-frame clones and leaves some out. The repertoire has 280,000 or so clones, 85% of them found once; the top ten carry 2% to 3%. The sample consisted of PBMCs or T cells enriched from blood (not recorded which). The receptors stem from a woman between 50 and 59 years old who had recovered from COVID-19.

The chain employs TRBV7-6 and TRBJ2-7; the match to TRBD2 covers 8 bases. Trimming cost V 5 bases and J 2 bases; bases outside gene matches: 11. Germline V lookup: CDR1 SGHVS, CDR2 FNYEAQ. This CDR3 is 16 amino acids long. CDR3 bases: TGTGCCAGCAGCCCATACACGGGGGGGGAACCCTACGAGCAGTACTTC. As protein: CASSPYTGGEPYEQYF.

The chain recombines TRBV6-1 with TRBJ1-1, with a weak D call TRBD1 (6 bases). Germline CDR1 reads MNHNS; CDR2 reads SASEGT. This CDR3 has 16 amino acids. V lost 2 bases and J 0 bases, leaving 13 bases between the germline ends. This CDR3 reads CASSESRGPMNTEAFF. CDR3 coding DNA: TGTGCCAGCAGTGAAAGCAGGGGCCCCATGAACACTGAAGCTTTCTTT.

This chain links TRBV15 with TRBJ2-1; TRBD1 agrees at 11 bases. Germline V gene sequence: CDR1 LNHNV, CDR2 YYDKDF (reference sequence). The CDR3 extends over 14 amino acids. V gave up 1 base and J gave up 7 bases; unmatched junction bases: 0. Here the CDR3 DNA reads TGTGCCACCAGCAGAGGGGACAGGGGGAATGAGCAGTTCTTC. Protein product: CATSRGDRGNEQFF.

The chain recombines TRBV5-1 with TRBJ2-1, with D possibly TRBD2 on 6 matching bases. Between the trimmed V and J ends, which lost 4 bases and 4 bases, there was a span of 15 bases. CDR1 is SGHRS, CDR2 YFSETQ, per germline. The CDR3 consists of 15 residues. The CDR3 DNA is TGCGCCAGCAGCCCGACGGGGCGGGAATACAATGAGCAGTTCTTC. This codes for CASSPTGREYNEQFF.

The gene calls are TRBV5-4 and TRBJ1-3; D is unresolved. Germline V gives CDR1 SGHNT, CDR2 YYREEE (reference sequence). CDR3 length equals 16 residues. The V end was cut by 4 bases, the J end by 0 bases, with 14 bases between. DNA of the CDR3: TGTGCCAGCAGCGTGCGCCAATCGGGCTCTGGAAACACCATATATTTT. This gives the protein CASSVRQSGSGNTIYF. Full variable domain (remainder filled in from reference TRBV5-4 and TRBJ1-3): ETGVTQSPTHLIKTRGQQVTLRCSSQSGHNTVSWYQQALGQGPQFIFQYYREEENGRGNFPPRFSGLQFPNYSSELNVNALELDDSALYLCASSVRQSGSGNTIYFGEGSWLTVV.

The sample holds one count of this clone. The chain combines TRBV27 with TRBJ2-1, with TRBD2 matching 9 bases. V was clipped by 1 base and J by 6 bases; unmatched bases: 7. CDR1 MNHEY and CDR2 SMNVEV come from the germline V gene (reference sequence). There are 16 residues in the CDR3. DNA for the CDR3: TGTGCCAGCAGTTTATTCCGCGGGAGGGCCGGCAATGAGCAGTTCTTC. This encodes CASSLFRGRAGNEQFF.

The chain is built from TRBV2 and TRBJ1-4; D might be TRBD1 (6 bases). The CDR3 covers 14 residues. Germline-derived CDR1 and CDR2 are SNHLY and FYNNEI. The V end lost 10 bases, the J end lost 6 bases, and 18 bases lay between the germline ends. The CDR3 DNA reads TGTGCCAACTCAGGGGAATACGAGGATGAAAAACTGTTTTTT. Its protein product is CANSGEYEDEKLFF.

This chain connects TRBV5-4 to TRBJ2-5, with D possibly being TRBD2 (7 bases). The CDR3 runs 14 residues. The germline V and J ends were trimmed by 3 bases and 1 base, with 10 bases remaining between them. Germline V lookup: CDR1 SGHNT, CDR2 YYREEE (reference sequence). The DNA of the CDR3 is TGTGCCAGCAGCTGGGGGGGCACCCAAGAGACCCAGTACTTC. Translated: CASSWGGTQETQYF.

This rearrangement joins TRBV11-2 to TRBJ2-3; TRBD2 matches at 11 bases. V lost 3 bases, J lost 2 bases, and 4 bases stayed unmatched. The CDR3 covers 16 residues. Germline CDR1 SGHAT, CDR2 FQNNGV. Here the CDR3 DNA reads TGTGCCAGCAGCTTCCTAGCGGGGGGAAACACAGATACGCAGTATTTT. Its protein is CASSFLAGGNTDTQYF.

The chain has TRBV29-1 and TRBJ2-5; TRBD1 matches 9 bases. Germline CDR1 reads SQVTM; CDR2 reads ANQGSEA. This CDR3 comprises 15 residues. Germline trimming cut 6 bases from V and 0 bases from J; bases unmatched to any gene: 8. CDR3 DNA sequence: TGCAGCGTGGTGGACAGGGGTTGGGACCAAGAGACCCAGTACTTC. Protein: CSVVDRGWDQETQYF.

This chain uses TRBV29-1 with TRBJ1-2, with D hard to call. V was trimmed by 4 bases and J by 5 bases, leaving 14 bases between them. CDR1 and CDR2 (germline): SQVTM, ANQGSEA. The CDR3 has 13 amino acids. The CDR3 DNA sequence: TGCAGCGTTGCACGGGGTAACGAATATGGCTACACCTTC. Its translation is CSVARGNEYGYTF.

This clone was counted many times. The gene calls are TRBV19 and TRBJ1-1; no clear D. CDR1 and CDR2 (germline): LNHDA, SQIVND (reference sequence). The CDR3 is 13 amino acids. Trimming took 9 bases from V and 1 from J, leaving 12 bases between them. This CDR3 is CASLLGRNTEAFF. Written as DNA, the CDR3 is TGTGCCAGCCTCCTGGGCCGGAACACTGAAGCTTTCTTT.